This entry features one T cell receptor (beta chain) sequence. This entry comes from a study of control samples from healthy donors and cancer patients. Some clones are missing from TCRdb's copy, which holds only in-frame ones; the method was immunoSEQ multiplex PCR. The repertoire holds under 150,000 clones, with around 88% as singletons. J lost 2 bases, V lost 0 bases, and 2 bases had no gene match. The CDR3 runs to 15 residues. Germline V lookup: CDR1 SGHRS, CDR2 YFSETQ. Sequencing was performed on blood. The TCR originated in a man aged 35 to 55 in good health. The chain couples TRBV5-1 to TRBJ2-3; 8 bases are a match to TRBD1. The CDR3 DNA sequence: TGCGCCAGCAGCTTGGGACAGGGGCTCACAGATACGCAGTATTTT. Protein product: CASSLGQGLTDTQYF.